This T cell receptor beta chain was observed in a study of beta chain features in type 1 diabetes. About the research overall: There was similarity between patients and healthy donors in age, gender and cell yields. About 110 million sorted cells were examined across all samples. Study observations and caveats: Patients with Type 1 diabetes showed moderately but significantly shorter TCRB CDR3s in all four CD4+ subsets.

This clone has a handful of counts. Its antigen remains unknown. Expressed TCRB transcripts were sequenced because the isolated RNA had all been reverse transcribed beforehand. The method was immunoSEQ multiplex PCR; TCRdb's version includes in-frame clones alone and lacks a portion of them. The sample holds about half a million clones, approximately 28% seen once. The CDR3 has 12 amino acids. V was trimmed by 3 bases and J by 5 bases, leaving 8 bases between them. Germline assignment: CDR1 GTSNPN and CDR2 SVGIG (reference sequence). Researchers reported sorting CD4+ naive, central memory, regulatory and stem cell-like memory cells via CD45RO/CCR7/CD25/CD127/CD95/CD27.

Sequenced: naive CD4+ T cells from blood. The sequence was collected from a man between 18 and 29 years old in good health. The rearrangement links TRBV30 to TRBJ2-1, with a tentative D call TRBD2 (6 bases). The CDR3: CAWRRLDNEQFF. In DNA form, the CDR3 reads TGTGCCTGGAGGAGACTAGACAATGAGCAGTTCTTC.